This entry concerns a single T cell receptor (beta chain). TCRdb reanalysed the reads using MiXCR and keeps one entry per CDR3 protein. The table records about 260,000 distinct CDR3 sequences, around 8.7% of them present only once. This specimen comes from a study of T cell repertoires in cytomegalovirus infection. The germline CDR1 and CDR2 sequences are SQVTM and ANQGSEA. V was cut by 5 bases and J by 0 bases, with 11 bases left in between. The CDR3 is made up of 15 amino acids. The TCR was taken from a human donor in good health (CMV status not recorded). Some clones in this sample may be carry-over from other donors' samples. This sequence joins TRBV29-1 and TRBJ2-6; D possibly corresponds to TRBD1 (5 bases). The sample taken for sequencing was PBMCs. CDR3 residues: CSVPTANSGANVLTF. In DNA form, the CDR3 reads TGCAGCGTTCCGACAGCGAACTCTGGGGCCAACGTCCTGACTTTC.